The TCR beta chain under discussion was sequenced for a study of identifying expanded T cells in peripheral blood. Study-wide findings and caveats: Two-week clone count variance significantly increased as total template count grew. Approximately 1.2 clones differed between technical replicates, versus around 15 and 19 over time.

Healthy donors had no documented immune events, such as infections, while sampled. Germline values: CDR1 MNHEY, CDR2 SVGAGI. The CDR3 has 15 amino acids. V shed 1 base and J 7 bases; nucleotides not matched to a gene: 7. Comments on this clone: Its antigen is not known.

Clones were read by immunoSEQ multiplex PCR, and TCRdb kept only the in-frame ones, dropping some. The data hold over 100,000 clones, with about 88% observed a single time. Sequenced input: blood. The chain joins TRBV6-5 to TRBJ2-1; 7 bases map to TRBD2. This receptor was obtained from a person between 18 and 69 years old in good health. The CDR3 sequence is CASSYFLAGANEQFF. The CDR3 bases are TGTGCCAGCAGTTACTTTTTGGCGGGAGCGAATGAGCAGTTCTTC.